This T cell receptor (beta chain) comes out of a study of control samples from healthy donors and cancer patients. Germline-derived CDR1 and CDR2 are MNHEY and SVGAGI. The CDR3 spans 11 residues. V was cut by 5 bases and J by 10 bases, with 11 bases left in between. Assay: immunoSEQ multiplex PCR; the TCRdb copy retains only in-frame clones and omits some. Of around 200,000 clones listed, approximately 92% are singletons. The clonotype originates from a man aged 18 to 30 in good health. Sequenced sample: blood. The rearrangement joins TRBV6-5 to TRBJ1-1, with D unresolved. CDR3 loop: CASSNTAGAFF. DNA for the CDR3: TGTGCCAGCAGTAACACCGCGGGAGCTTTCTTT.